These T cell receptor beta chains were read from a single sample in a study of cytomegalovirus exposure and HLA in healthy donors. This table comes from immunoSEQ multiplex PCR, and its TCRdb copy is limited to in-frame clones, with some not included. The sample shows 100,000 to 150,000 clones, roughly 75% of them seen only once. Material for sequencing was PBMCs. Every receptor here comes from a young man in good health and CMV-seropositive. CDR3s include the opening cysteine and the closing phenylalanine or tryptophan. The order of the fields is V gene, J gene, D gene, clone size, CDR3 protein, CDR3 DNA. The D gene is left open where the match is weak. Part of the rows lack a size; the others show once, few, many or a class for expanded clones.

TRBV18	TRBJ2-4	.	.	CASSPSDQVAKNIQYF	TGTGCCAGCTCACCGTCTGACCAGGTAGCCAAAAACATTCAGTACTTC
TRBV9	TRBJ1-2	.	.	CASSVGGGDYGYTF	TGTGCCAGCAGCGTAGGAGGAGGGGACTATGGCTACACCTTC
TRBV30	TRBJ2-7	.	.	CASTHAPPRYF	TGTGCCTCTACCCATGCGCCACCTAGATACTTC
TRBV18	TRBJ2-7	TRBD2	few	CASSPPGLAGPFYEQYF	TGTGCCAGCTCACCTCCGGGACTAGCGGGCCCTTTTTACGAGCAGTACTTC
TRBV27	TRBJ1-5	.	.	CASGSGGPAYQPQHF	TGTGCCAGCGGAAGTGGGGGCCCGGCTTATCAGCCCCAGCATTTT
TRBV19	TRBJ2-7	.	.	CASSPSGSSYEQYF	TGTGCCAGTAGTCCCTCGGGGTCGAGCTACGAGCAGTACTTC
TRBV13	TRBJ2-7	TRBD2	.	CASSSLVGTSGDYEQYF	TGTGCCAGCAGCTCCTTGGTGGGGACTAGCGGGGACTACGAGCAGTACTTC
TRBV9	TRBJ2-5	.	.	CASSVAVAGETQYF	TGTGCCAGCAGCGTAGCGGTTGCGGGAGAGACCCAGTACTTC
TRBV9	TRBJ1-2	TRBD1	.	CASSINRDRGSNYGYTF	TGTGCCAGCAGCATCAACCGGGACAGGGGATCTAACTATGGCTACACCTTC
TRBV7-9	TRBJ2-7	.	once	CASSPFSYEQYF	TGTGCCAGCAGCCCGTTCTCCTACGAGCAGTACTTC
TRBV10-3	TRBJ2-1	TRBD2	.	CAISEGLAGSNEQFF	TGTGCCATCAGTGAAGGACTAGCGGGATCCAATGAGCAGTTCTTC
TRBV11-2	TRBJ2-2	.	once	CAQQPGEGNTGELFF	TGTGCTCAGCAGCCGGGAGAGGGGAACACCGGGGAGCTGTTTTTT
TRBV4-1	TRBJ2-1	TRBD2	.	CASSPGLAGVGEQFF	TGCGCCAGCAGCCCGGGACTAGCGGGAGTCGGTGAGCAGTTCTTC